The present entry profiles one TCR beta chain with its context. The sample belongs to a study of blood T cell repertoires in COVID-19. The wider study: COVID-19 samples, acute and convalescent, were from the United States, Italy and Spain. Sample material is recorded as cDNA or gDNA derived from T cells, B-cell-depleted T cells, or PBMCs.

The authors' processing: Researchers report that nucleated cell counts were estimated from reference gene primer amplification. Measured with immunoSEQ multiplex PCR; TCRdb has only the in-frame clones, and not every one. That table supplies the V and J calls and clone size; D and trimming were determined from the DNA. In the table there are about 86,000 clones, approximately 87% of which are singletons. The CDR3 length is 14 residues. Trimming removed 3 bases from V and 2 bases from J, with 10 bases in between. Germline V gene sequence: CDR1 MNHNS, CDR2 SASEGT. This clonotype was obtained from a human donor in a cohort sampled during active COVID-19. Sequences were obtained from peripheral blood. The gene calls are TRBV6-1 and TRBJ2-5, with D tentatively TRBD1 (6 bases). For the CDR3, the DNA is TGTGCCAGCAGTGACATAACAGGGCAAGAGACCCAGTACTTC. It codes for CASSDITGQETQYF.